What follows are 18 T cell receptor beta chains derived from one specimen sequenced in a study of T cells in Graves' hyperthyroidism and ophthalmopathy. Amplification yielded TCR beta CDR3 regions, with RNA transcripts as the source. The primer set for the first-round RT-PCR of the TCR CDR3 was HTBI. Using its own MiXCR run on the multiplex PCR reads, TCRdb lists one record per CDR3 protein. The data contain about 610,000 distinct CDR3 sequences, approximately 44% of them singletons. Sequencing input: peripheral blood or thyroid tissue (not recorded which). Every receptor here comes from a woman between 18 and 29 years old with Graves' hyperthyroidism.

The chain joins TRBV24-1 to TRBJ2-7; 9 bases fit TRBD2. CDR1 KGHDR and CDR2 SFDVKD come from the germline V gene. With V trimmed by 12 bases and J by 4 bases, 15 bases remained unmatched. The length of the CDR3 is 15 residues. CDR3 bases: TGTGCCCGCAGTCCGTTGGGGACTAGCTCTTACGAGCAGTACTTC. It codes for CARSPLGTSSYEQYF.

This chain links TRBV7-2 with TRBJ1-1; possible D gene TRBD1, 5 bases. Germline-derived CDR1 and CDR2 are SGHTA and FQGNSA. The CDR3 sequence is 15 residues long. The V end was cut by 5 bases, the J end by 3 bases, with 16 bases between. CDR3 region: CASSLGLASDTEAFF. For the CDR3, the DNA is TGTGCCAGCAGCCTGGGACTAGCGTCGGACACTGAAGCTTTCTTT.

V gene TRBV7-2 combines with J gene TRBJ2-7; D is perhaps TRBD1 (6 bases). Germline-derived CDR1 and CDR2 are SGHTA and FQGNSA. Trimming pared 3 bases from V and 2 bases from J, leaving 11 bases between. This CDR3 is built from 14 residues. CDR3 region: CASSLTGFTYEQYF. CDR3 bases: TGTGCCAGCAGCTTGACAGGTTTCACCTACGAGCAGTACTTC.

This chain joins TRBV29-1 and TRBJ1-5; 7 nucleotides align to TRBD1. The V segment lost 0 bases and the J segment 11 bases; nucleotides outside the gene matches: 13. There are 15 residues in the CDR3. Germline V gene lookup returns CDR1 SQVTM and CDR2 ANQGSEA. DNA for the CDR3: TGCAGCGTTGAAGATCGTTTACAGGGGAAAGAGACCCAGCATTTT. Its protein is CSVEDRLQGKETQHF.

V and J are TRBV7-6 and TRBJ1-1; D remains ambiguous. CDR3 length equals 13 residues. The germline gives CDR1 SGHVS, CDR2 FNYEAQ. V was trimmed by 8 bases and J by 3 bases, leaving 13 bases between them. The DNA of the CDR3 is TGTGCCAGCTTAGAATTGGGCGACACTGAAGCTTTCTTT. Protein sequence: CASLELGDTEAFF. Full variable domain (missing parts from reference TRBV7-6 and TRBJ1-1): GAGVSQSPRYKVTKRGQDVALRCDPISGHVSLYWYRQALGQGPEFLTYFNYEAQQDKSGLPNDRFSAERPEGSISTLTIQRTEQRDSAMYRCASLELGDTEAFFGQGTRLTVV.

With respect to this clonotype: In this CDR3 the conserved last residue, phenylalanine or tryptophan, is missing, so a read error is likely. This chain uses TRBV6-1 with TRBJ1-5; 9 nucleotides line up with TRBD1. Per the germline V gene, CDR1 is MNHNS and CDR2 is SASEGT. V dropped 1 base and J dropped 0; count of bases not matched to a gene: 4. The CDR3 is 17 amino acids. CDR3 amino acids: CASSEGTGEYSNQPQHC. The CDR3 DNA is TGTGCCAGCAGTGAAGGGACAGGGGAATATAGCAATCAGCCCCAGCATTGT.

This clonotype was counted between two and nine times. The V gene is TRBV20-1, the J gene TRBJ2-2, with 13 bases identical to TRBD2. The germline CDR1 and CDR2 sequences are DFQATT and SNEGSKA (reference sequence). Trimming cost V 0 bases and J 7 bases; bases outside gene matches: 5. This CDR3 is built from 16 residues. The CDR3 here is CSARDGTSGNDGELFF. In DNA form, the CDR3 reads TGCAGTGCTAGAGATGGGACTAGCGGGAACGACGGGGAGCTGTTTTTT.

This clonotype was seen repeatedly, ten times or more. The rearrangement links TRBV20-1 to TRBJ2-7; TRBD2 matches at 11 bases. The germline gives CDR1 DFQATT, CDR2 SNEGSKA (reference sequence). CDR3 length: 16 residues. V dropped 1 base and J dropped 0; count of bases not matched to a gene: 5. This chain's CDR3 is CSARVGLAGRSYEQYF. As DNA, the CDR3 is TGCAGTGCTAGAGTCGGACTAGCGGGCCGCTCCTACGAGCAGTACTTC.

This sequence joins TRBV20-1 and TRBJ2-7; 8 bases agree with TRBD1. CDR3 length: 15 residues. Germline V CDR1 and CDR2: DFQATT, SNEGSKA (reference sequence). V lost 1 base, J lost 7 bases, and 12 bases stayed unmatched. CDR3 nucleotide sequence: TGCAGTGCTAGAGGACGGGACAGGCGGAACAATGAGCAGTACTTC. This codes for CSARGRDRRNNEQYF.

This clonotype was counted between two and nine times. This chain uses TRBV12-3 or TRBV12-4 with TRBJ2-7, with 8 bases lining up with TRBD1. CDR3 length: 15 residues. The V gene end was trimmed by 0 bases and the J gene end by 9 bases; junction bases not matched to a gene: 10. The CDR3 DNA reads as TGTGCCAGCAGTTTAGCGCTGGGACAGGCTTTGGGGCAGTACTTC. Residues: CASSLALGQALGQYF.

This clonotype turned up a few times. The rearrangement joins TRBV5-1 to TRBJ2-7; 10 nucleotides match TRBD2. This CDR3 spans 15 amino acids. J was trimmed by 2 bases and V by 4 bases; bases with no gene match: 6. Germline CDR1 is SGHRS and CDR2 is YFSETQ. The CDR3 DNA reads TGCGCCAGCAGCCATACCGGACTAGCGGCCTACGAGCAGTACTTC. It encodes CASSHTGLAAYEQYF.

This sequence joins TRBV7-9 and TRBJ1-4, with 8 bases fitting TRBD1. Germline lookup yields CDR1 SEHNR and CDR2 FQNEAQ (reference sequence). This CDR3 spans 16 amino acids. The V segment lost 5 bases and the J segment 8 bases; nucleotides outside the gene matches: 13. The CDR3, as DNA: TGTGCCAGCAGCCCTCCGGTTGACGGGACAGGAGAAAAACTGTTTTTT. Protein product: CASSPPVDGTGEKLFF.

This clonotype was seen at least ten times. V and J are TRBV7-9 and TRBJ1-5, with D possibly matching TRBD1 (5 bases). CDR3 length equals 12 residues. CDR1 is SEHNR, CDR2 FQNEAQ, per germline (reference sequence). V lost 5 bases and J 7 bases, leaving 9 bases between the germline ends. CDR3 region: CASSRQGQPQHF. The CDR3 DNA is TGTGCCAGCAGCCGTCAGGGCCAGCCCCAGCATTTT.

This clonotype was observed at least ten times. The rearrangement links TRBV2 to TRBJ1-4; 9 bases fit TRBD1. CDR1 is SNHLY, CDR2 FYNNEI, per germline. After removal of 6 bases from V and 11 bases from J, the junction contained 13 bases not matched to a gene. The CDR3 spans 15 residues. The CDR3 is CASRRLTGGRQKLFF. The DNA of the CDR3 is TGTGCCAGCAGGAGGCTTACAGGGGGCCGGCAGAAACTGTTTTTT.

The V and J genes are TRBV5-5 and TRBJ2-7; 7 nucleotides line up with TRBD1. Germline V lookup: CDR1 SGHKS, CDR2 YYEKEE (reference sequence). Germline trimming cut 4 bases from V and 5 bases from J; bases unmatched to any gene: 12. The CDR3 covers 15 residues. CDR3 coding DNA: TGTGCCAGCAGCGTCTCAAGGGGGCAATTCAACGAGCAGTACTTC. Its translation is CASSVSRGQFNEQYF.

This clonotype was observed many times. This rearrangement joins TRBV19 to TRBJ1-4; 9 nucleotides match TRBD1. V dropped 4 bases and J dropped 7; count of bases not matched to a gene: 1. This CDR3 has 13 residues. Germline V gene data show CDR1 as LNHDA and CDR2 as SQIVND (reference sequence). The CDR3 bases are TGTGCCAGTAGTACGGACAGGGGTGAAAAACTGTTTTTT. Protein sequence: CASSTDRGEKLFF.

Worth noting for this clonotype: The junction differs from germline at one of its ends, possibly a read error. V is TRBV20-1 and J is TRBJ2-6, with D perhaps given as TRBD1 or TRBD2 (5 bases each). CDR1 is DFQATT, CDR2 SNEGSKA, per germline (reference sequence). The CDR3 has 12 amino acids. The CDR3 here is CSATLGGNVLTF. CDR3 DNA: TGCAGTGCAACCCTTGGGGGCAACGTCCTGACTTTC.

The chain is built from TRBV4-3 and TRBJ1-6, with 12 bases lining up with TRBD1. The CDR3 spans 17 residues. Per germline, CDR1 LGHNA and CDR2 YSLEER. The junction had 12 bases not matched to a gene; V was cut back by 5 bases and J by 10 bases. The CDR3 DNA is TGCGCCAGCAGCTCCTGGGGGACAGGGGGCCTGGGATCACCCCTCCACTTT. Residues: CASSSWGTGGLGSPLHF.